Reported below is one TCR beta chain. The data were taken from a study of lymphopenia after photon versus proton radiotherapy. TCRdb's table, derived via immunoSEQ multiplex PCR, lists solely in-frame clones and lacks some. Of approximately 25,000 clones listed, around four fifths were seen once; the top ten hold about 20%. The CDR3 runs to 15 residues. Germline lookup yields CDR1 MGHRA and CDR2 YSYEKL. Trimming removed 4 bases from V and 4 bases from J; junction bases left unmatched: 8. Sequenced material: peripheral blood, taken from a patient treated with proton-based radiotherapy. The rearrangement joins TRBV4-1 to TRBJ2-7, with TRBD1 matching 9 bases. The clonotype was recovered from a woman in her seventies with pancreatic cancer. As DNA, the CDR3 is TGCGCCAGCAGCCCGTGGACAGGGGATGCGTACGAGCAGTACTTC. This sequence encodes CASSPWTGDAYEQYF.